The source of this TCR beta chain is a study of control samples from healthy donors and cancer patients. A single count supports this clone. This table comes from immunoSEQ multiplex PCR, and its TCRdb copy is limited to in-frame clones, with some not included. The sample holds roughly 170,000 clones, about 93% seen once. Sequences were obtained from blood. The source of this sequence is a young man in good health.

The CDR3 sequence: CSVADRIMSYNEQFF. The CDR3 DNA follows: TGCAGCGTGGCCGACAGGATAATGTCCTACAATGAGCAGTTCTTC. This chain joins TRBV29-1 and TRBJ2-1, with a weak D call TRBD1 (6 bases). With 6 bases removed from V and 1 base from J, the gap between germline ends came to 16 bases. CDR1 and CDR2 (germline): SQVTM, ANQGSEA. CDR3 length equals 15 residues.